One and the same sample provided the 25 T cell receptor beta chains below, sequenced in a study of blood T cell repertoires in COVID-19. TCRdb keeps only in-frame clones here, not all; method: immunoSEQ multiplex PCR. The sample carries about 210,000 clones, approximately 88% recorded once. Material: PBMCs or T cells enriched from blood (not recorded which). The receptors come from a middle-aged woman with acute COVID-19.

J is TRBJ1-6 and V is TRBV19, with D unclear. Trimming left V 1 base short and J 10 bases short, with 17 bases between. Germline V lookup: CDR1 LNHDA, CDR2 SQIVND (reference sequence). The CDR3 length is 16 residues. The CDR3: CASSIVGSLLESPLHF. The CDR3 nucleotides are TGTGCCAGTAGTATAGTAGGGAGCCTGTTGGAATCACCCCTCCACTTT.

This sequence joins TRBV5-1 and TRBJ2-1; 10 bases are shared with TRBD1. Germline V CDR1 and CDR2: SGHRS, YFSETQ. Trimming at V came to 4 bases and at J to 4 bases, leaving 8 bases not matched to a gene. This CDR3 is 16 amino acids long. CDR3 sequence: CASSAGPGQGYNEQFF. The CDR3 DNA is TGCGCCAGCAGCGCGGGACCGGGACAGGGGTACAATGAGCAGTTCTTC. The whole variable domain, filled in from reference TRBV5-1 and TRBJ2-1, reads KAGVTQTPRYLIKTRGQQVTLSCSPISGHRSVSWYQQTPGQGLQFLFEYFSETQRNKGNFPGRFSGRQFSNSRSEMNVSTLELGDSALYLCASSAGPGQGYNEQFFGPGTRLTVL.

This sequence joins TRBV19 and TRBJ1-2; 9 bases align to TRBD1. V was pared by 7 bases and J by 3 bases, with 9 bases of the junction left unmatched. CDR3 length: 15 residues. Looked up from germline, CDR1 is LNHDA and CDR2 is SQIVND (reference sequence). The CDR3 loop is CASTYWDRDHYGYTF. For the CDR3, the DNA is TGTGCCAGTACCTATTGGGACAGGGATCACTATGGCTACACCTTC. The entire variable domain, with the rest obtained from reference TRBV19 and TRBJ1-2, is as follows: DGGITQSPKYLFRKEGQNVTLSCEQNLNHDAMYWYRQDPGQGLRLIYYSQIVNDFQKGDIAEGYSVSREKKESFPLTVTSAQKNPTAFYLCASTYWDRDHYGYTFGSGTRLTVV.

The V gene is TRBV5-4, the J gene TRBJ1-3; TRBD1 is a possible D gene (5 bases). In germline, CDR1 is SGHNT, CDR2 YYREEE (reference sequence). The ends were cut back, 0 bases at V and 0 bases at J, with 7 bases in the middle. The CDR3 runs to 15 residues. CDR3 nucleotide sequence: TGTGCCAGCAGCTTGGGGGGCGGCTCTGGAAACACCATATATTTT. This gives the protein CASSLGGGSGNTIYF.

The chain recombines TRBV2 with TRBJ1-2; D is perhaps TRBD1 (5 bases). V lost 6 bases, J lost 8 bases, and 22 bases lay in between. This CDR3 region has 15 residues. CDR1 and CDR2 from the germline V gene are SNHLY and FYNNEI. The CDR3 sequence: CASRGVGRAEFGYTF. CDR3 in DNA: TGTGCCAGCAGAGGGGTAGGCAGGGCTGAATTCGGCTACACCTTC.

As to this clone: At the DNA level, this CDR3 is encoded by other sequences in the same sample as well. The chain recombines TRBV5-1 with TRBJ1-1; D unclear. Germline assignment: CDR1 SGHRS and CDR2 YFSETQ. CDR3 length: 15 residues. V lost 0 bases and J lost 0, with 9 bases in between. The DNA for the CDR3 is TGCGCCAGCAGCTTGGGGGCCGGTTTGAACACTGAAGCTTTCTTT. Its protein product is CASSLGAGLNTEAFF.

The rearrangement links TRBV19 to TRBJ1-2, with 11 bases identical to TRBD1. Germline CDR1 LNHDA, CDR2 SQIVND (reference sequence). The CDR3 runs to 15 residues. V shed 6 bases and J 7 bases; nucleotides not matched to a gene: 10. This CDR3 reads CASSGTGGRIGGYTF. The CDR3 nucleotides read TGTGCCAGTAGCGGGACAGGGGGTAGGATTGGTGGCTACACCTTC.

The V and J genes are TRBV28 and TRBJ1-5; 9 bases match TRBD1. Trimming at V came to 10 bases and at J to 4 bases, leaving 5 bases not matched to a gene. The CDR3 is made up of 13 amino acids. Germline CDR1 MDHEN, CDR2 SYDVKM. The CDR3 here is CATSDRGNQPQHF. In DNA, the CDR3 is TGTGCCACCTCGGACAGGGGTAATCAGCCCCAGCATTTT.

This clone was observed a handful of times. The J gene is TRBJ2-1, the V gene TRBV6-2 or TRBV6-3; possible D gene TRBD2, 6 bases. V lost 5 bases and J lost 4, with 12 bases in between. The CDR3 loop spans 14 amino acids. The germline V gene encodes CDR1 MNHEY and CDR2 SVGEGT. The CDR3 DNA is TGTGCCAGCAGTACGGGGGACGGGTACAATGAGCAGTTCTTC. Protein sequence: CASSTGDGYNEQFF.

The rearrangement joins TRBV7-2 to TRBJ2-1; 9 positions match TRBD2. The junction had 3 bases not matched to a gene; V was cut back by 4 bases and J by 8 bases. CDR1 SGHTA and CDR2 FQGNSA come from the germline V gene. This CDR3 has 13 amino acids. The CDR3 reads CASSWGLADEQFF. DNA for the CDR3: TGTGCCAGCAGCTGGGGACTAGCTGATGAGCAGTTCTTC. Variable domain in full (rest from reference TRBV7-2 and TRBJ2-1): GAGVSQSPSNKVTEKGKDVELRCDPISGHTALYWYRQSLGQGLEFLIYFQGNSAPDKSGLPSDRFSAERTGGSVSTLTIQRTQQEDSAVYLCASSWGLADEQFFGPGTRLTVL.

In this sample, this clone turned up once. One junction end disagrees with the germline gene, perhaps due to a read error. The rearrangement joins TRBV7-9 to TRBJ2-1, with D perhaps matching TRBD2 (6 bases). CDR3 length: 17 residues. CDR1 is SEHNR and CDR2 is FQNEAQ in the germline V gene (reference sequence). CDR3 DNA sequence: TGTGCCAGCAGCTTATTTCGTAGCGGAGTCTCCAACAATGAGCAGTTCTTC. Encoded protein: CASSLFRSGVSNNEQFF.

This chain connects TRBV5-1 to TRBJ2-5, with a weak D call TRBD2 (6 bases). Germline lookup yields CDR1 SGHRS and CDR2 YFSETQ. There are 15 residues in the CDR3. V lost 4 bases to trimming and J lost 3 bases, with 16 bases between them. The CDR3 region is CASSETSLPEETQYF. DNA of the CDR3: TGCGCCAGCAGCGAGACTAGTCTTCCGGAAGAGACCCAGTACTTC.

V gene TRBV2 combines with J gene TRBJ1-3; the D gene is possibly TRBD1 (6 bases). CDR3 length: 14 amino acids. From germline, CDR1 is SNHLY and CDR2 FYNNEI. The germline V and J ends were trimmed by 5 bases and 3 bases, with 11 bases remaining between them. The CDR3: CASSLQGFGNTIYF. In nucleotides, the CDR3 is TGTGCCAGCAGTCTGCAGGGGTTTGGAAACACCATATATTTT.

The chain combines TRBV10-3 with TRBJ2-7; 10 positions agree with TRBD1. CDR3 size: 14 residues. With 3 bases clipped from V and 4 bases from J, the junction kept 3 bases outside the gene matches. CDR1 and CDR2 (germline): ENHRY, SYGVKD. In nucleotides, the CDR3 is TGTGCCATCAGTGACGGGACAGGGGCATACGAGCAGTACTTC. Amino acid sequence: CAISDGTGAYEQYF.

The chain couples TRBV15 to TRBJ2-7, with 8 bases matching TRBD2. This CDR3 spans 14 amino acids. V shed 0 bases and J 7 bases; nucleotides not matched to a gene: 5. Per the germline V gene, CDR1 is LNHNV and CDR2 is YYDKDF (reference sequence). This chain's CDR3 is CATSRDGLAGEQYF. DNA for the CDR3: TGTGCCACCAGCAGAGATGGACTAGCCGGGGAGCAGTACTTC.

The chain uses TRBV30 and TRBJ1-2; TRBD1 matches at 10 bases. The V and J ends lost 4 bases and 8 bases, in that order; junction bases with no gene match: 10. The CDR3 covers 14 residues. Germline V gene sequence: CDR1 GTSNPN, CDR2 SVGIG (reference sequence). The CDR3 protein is CAWTLLGQGSGYTF. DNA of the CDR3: TGTGCCTGGACCCTCCTGGGACAGGGGAGCGGCTACACCTTC.

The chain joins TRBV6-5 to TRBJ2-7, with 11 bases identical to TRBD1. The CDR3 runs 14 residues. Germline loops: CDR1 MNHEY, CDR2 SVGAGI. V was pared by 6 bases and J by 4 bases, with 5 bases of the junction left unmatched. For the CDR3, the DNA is TGTGCCAGCAGGGCGGGACAGGGGGTGTACGAGCAGTACTTC. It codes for CASRAGQGVYEQYF.

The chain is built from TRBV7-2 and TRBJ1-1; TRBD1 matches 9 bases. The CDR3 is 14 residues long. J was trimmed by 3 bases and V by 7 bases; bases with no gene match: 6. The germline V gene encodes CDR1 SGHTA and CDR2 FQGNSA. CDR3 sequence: CASTGQGGYTEAFF. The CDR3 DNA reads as TGTGCCAGCACGGGACAGGGAGGGTACACTGAAGCTTTCTTT.

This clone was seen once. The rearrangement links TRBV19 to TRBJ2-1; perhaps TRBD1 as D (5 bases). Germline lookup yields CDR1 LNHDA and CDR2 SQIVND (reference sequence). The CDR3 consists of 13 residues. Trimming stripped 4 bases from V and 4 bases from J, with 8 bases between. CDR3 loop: CASSTAGYNEQFF. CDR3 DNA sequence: TGTGCCAGTAGTACCGCAGGGTACAATGAGCAGTTCTTC.

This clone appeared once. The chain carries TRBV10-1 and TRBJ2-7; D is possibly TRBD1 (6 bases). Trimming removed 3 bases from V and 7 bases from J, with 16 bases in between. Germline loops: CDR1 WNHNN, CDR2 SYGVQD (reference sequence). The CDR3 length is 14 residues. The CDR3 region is CASSDSSGDREQYF. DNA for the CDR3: TGCGCCAGCAGTGACTCCTCAGGGGATAGGGAGCAGTACTTC.

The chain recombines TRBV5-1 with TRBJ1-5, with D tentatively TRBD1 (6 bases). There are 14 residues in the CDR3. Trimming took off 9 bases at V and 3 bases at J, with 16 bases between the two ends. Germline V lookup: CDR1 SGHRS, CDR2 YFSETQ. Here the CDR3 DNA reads TGCGCCAAGGCATTCAGGACAGACAATCAGCCCCAGCATTTT. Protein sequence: CAKAFRTDNQPQHF.

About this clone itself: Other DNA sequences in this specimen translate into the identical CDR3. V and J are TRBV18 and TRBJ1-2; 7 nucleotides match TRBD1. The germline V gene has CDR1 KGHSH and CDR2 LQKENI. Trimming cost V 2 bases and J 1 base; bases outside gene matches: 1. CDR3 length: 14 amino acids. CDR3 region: CASSPGQDNYGYTF. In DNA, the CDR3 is TGTGCCAGCTCACCAGGACAGGATAACTATGGCTACACCTTC.

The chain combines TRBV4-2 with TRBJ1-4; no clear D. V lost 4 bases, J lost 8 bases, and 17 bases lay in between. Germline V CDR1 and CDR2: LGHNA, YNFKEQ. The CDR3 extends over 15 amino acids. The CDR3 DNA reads TGTGCCAGCAGCCCCCAGAGGGCATTGGGAGAAAAACTGTTTTTT. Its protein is CASSPQRALGEKLFF.

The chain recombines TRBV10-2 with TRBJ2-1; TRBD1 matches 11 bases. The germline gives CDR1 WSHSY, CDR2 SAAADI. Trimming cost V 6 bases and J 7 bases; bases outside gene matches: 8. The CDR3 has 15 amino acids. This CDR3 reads CASRADRGRGNEQFF. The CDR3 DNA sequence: TGCGCCAGCAGAGCGGACAGGGGGCGCGGGAATGAGCAGTTCTTC.

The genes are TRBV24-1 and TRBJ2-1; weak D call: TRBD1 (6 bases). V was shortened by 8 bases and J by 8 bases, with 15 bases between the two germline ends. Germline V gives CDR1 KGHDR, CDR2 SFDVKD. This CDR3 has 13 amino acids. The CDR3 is CATKGTGLDEQFF. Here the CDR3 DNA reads TGTGCCACCAAGGGTACAGGGTTGGATGAGCAGTTCTTC.